The 5 T cell receptor beta chains presented below share a single source sample, sequenced in a study of siplizumab effects on memory and regulatory T cells. Data came from immunoSEQ multiplex PCR; TCRdb stores just in-frame clones and leaves some out. The sample shows 70,000 to 100,000 clones, approximately 93% of them seen only once. The source material was CD8+ T cells sorted from blood. These receptors all come from a human donor in good health.

The chain joins TRBV7-9 to TRBJ1-3; D ambiguous. CDR1 and CDR2 from the germline V gene are SEHNR and FQNEAQ (reference sequence). V shed 3 bases and J shed 0 bases, with 12 bases lying between them. The CDR3 is 16 residues long. The CDR3 nucleotides are TGTGCCAGCAGCTTGCTGGACTCGAGCTCTGGAAACACCATATATTTT. Protein product: CASSLLDSSSGNTIYF.

The rearrangement uses TRBV30 and TRBJ1-1; D possibly corresponds to TRBD1 (6 bases). CDR3 length equals 14 residues. In germline, CDR1 is GTSNPN, CDR2 SVGIG (reference sequence). V lost 6 bases, J lost 1 base, and 15 bases lay in between. The CDR3 region has the DNA TGTGCCTGCGACTTGGGGACATCGAACACTGAAGCTTTCTTT. This gives the protein CACDLGTSNTEAFF.

V gene TRBV4-1 combines with J gene TRBJ2-3; 7 nucleotides agree with TRBD2. The germline V gene encodes CDR1 MGHRA and CDR2 YSYEKL. This CDR3 comprises 17 residues. The V gene end was trimmed by 2 bases and the J gene end by 0 bases; junction bases not matched to a gene: 8. CDR3 residues: CASSQSHPGGSTDTQYF. The CDR3 coding sequence is TGCGCCAGCAGCCAATCCCACCCGGGGGGTAGCACAGATACGCAGTATTTT.

J is TRBJ1-1 and V is TRBV6-5, with D perhaps TRBD1 (5 bases). The CDR3 totals 16 residues. From germline, CDR1 is MNHEY and CDR2 SVGAGI. Deletions cut 3 bases from V and 4 bases from J, with 18 bases between. The CDR3 DNA is TGTGCCAGCAGTTATTATGGGAGGGGAGGTTTCACTGAAGCTTTCTTT. Amino acids: CASSYYGRGGFTEAFF.

The chain couples TRBV19 to TRBJ2-7, with D perhaps TRBD1 or TRBD2 (5 bases each). Trimming stripped 5 bases from V and 2 bases from J, with 16 bases between. Germline assignment: CDR1 LNHDA and CDR2 SQIVND (reference sequence). This CDR3 spans 15 amino acids. CDR3 sequence reads: CASSYGTNHPYEQYF. In nucleotides, the CDR3 is TGTGCCAGTAGTTACGGGACGAACCACCCCTACGAGCAGTACTTC.